The 10 T cell receptor beta chains in this list originate from one sample, sequenced in a study of blood T cell repertoires in COVID-19. Repertoires were generated with immunoSEQ multiplex PCR, while TCRdb's copy carries only in-frame clones and drops some. The data show about 56,000 clones, roughly 80% seen once. The specimen was peripheral blood. The receptors shown here come from a woman of 80 years or more with acute or convalescent COVID-19.

This chain connects TRBV30 to TRBJ1-4; possible D gene TRBD1, 5 bases. V was clipped by 5 bases and J by 7 bases, with 11 bases between them. Looked up from germline, CDR1 is GTSNPN and CDR2 is SVGIG (reference sequence). The CDR3 runs 12 residues. The CDR3: CAWSTVGEKLFF. The CDR3 DNA follows: TGTGCCTGGTCGACAGTCGGTGAAAAACTGTTTTTT.

Of note for this clone: This CDR3 is also generated by other DNA sequences in the sample. The V call is TRBV15, the J call TRBJ1-1; TRBD1 matches at 8 bases. This CDR3 contains 15 residues. Germline loops: CDR1 LNHNV, CDR2 YYDKDF (reference sequence). The V segment lost 1 base and the J segment 3 bases; nucleotides outside the gene matches: 4. CDR3 DNA sequence: TGTGCCACCAGCAGAGGCAGGGGGCTGGACACTGAAGCTTTCTTT. Amino acids: CATSRGRGLDTEAFF. Based on the CDR3 plus reference TRBV15 and TRBJ1-1, the full variable domain is DAMVIQNPRYQVTQFGKPVTLSCSQTLNHNVMYWYQQKSSQAPKLLFHYYDKDFNNEADTPDNFQSRRPNTSFCFLDIRSPGLGDTAMYLCATSRGRGLDTEAFFGQGTRLTVV.

This chain connects TRBV6-5 to TRBJ1-2, with TRBD1 identical over 7 bases. V shed 8 bases and J 7 bases; nucleotides not matched to a gene: 7. Germline lookup yields CDR1 MNHEY and CDR2 SVGAGI. The CDR3 is 12 residues long. The CDR3, as DNA: TGTGCCAGCGAGACAGGGAAACGTGGCTACACCTTC. It yields the protein CASETGKRGYTF.

The chain combines TRBV7-3 with TRBJ2-7, with D maybe TRBD1 (6 bases). The CDR3 sequence is 13 residues long. V was cut by 3 bases and J by 2 bases, with 8 bases left in between. Germline CDR1 is SGHTA and CDR2 is FQGTGA. This CDR3 is CASSLTGPYEQYF. Here the CDR3 DNA reads TGTGCCAGCAGCTTGACAGGACCCTACGAGCAGTACTTC.

The V and J genes are TRBV6-1 and TRBJ2-1, with 10 bases identical to TRBD2. Germline lookup yields CDR1 MNHNS and CDR2 SASEGT. The CDR3 loop spans 15 amino acids. The V gene end was trimmed by 3 bases and the J gene end by 8 bases; junction bases not matched to a gene: 7. The CDR3 region has the DNA TGTGCCAGCAGTGATACTAGCGGGGTACGCGATGAGCAGTTCTTC. Translating it yields CASSDTSGVRDEQFF.

This clone is labeled large (0.1 to 1%). J is TRBJ1-1 and V is TRBV7-2; no clear D. The ends were cut back, 1 base at V and 7 bases at J, with 10 bases in the middle. Germline CDR1 is SGHTA and CDR2 is FQGNSA. This CDR3 is built from 13 residues. This CDR3 is CASSLVFSDEAFF. The CDR3 DNA reads TGTGCCAGCAGCTTAGTCTTTTCAGATGAAGCTTTCTTT.

This rearrangement joins TRBV4-1 to TRBJ2-3; D gene ambiguous. Germline loops: CDR1 MGHRA, CDR2 YSYEKL. Deletions cut 1 base from V and 2 bases from J, with 10 bases between. This CDR3 spans 15 amino acids. The CDR3 coding sequence is TGCGCCAGCAGCCAAGGAGGAACCCACACAGATACGCAGTATTTT. It specifies CASSQGGTHTDTQYF.

The rearrangement uses TRBV21-1 and TRBJ1-2; the table's D call TRBD1 went unverified against the DNA. TRBV21-1 is assigned pseudogene status. The CDR3 has 11 residues. This CDR3 reads CASSPIIQGTF. In DNA, the CDR3 is TGTGCCAGCAGCCCGATCATTCAGGGCACCTTC.

The chain employs TRBV4-1 and TRBJ1-6; tentatively, D is TRBD1 (6 bases). CDR3 length: 15 residues. Germline CDR1 is MGHRA and CDR2 is YSYEKL. With 3 bases removed from V and 4 bases from J, the gap between germline ends came to 10 bases. The CDR3 coding sequence is TGCGCCAGCAGCCACCCGGACAGATATAATTCACCCCTCCACTTT. This sequence encodes CASSHPDRYNSPLHF.

The chain employs TRBV2 and TRBJ1-1; D is ambiguous. This CDR3 is built from 13 residues. Germline CDR1 is SNHLY and CDR2 is FYNNEI. The CDR3: CVKRREGGTEAFF. As DNA, the CDR3 is TGTGTAAAGAGGCGGGAGGGAGGCACTGAAGCTTTCTTT.